This is a list of T cell receptor beta chains from one sample in a study of blood T cell repertoires in COVID-19. The protocol was immunoSEQ multiplex PCR, while the TCRdb copy is restricted to in-frame clones and leaves out a portion. The table has 65,000 to 95,000 clones, 70% to 90% seen once. Specimen: peripheral blood. Receptors were obtained from a man between 65 and 79 years old with acute or convalescent COVID-19. CDR3s include the opening cysteine and the closing phenylalanine or tryptophan. Fields, in order: J gene, clone size, D gene, V gene, CDR3 protein, CDR3 DNA. The D gene is left open where the match is weak. The listing skips clone size in some rows; elsewhere it reads once, few, many or a size class.

>TRBJ1-5|NA|TRBD1|TRBV27
CASSSRTGAQPQHF
TGTGCCAGCAGTTCCCGGACAGGGGCTCAGCCCCAGCATTTT
>TRBJ2-3|NA|NA|TRBV28
CASSFPGFTDTQYF
TGTGCCAGCAGCTTCCCGGGTTTCACAGATACGCAGTATTTT
>TRBJ2-2|NA|TRBD2|TRBV2
CASSEQGAGVLNTGELFF
TGTGCCAGCAGTGAACAGGGAGCGGGGGTATTGAACACCGGGGAGCTGTTTTTT
>TRBJ1-2|NA|NA|TRBV5-1
CASSLVGARNYGYTF
TGCGCCAGCAGCTTGGTAGGGGCACGAAACTATGGCTACACCTTC
>TRBJ1-1|NA|NA|TRBV28
CASSLLGNTEAFF
TGTGCCAGCAGTTTACTCGGGAACACTGAAGCTTTCTTT
>TRBJ2-2|NA|TRBD2|TRBV4-1
CASSLIAGGPVGELFF
TGCGCCAGCAGCCTAATAGCGGGAGGGCCTGTCGGGGAGCTGTTTTTT
>TRBJ1-6|NA|TRBD1|TRBV13
CASSPGQYNSPLHF
TGTGCCAGCAGCCCGGGACAGTATAATTCACCCCTCCACTTT
>TRBJ2-3|once|TRBD2|TRBV5-1
CASSSIAGAFTDTQYF
TGCGCCAGCAGCTCTATAGCGGGGGCCTTCACAGATACGCAGTATTTT
>TRBJ1-1|NA|NA|TRBV28
CSTTGKSDYTEAFF
TGTTCCACTACAGGGAAATCTGATTACACTGAAGCTTTCTTT
>TRBJ2-5|NA|TRBD2|TRBV6-6
CASSYSRIGGGVTQYF
TGTGCCAGCAGTTACTCGAGGATAGGCGGGGGGGTTACCCAGTACTTC
>TRBJ2-7|few|NA|TRBV28
CASGTRLYEQYF
TGTGCCAGCGGGACACGGTTATACGAGCAGTACTTC
>TRBJ1-1|NA|TRBD1|TRBV2
CASSVRGRKVNTEAFF
TGTGCCAGCAGTGTAAGGGGGCGGAAGGTGAACACTGAAGCTTTCTTT
>TRBJ1-3|NA|NA|TRBV28
CASSLAGVGNTIYF
TGTGCCAGCAGTTTGGCAGGGGTTGGAAACACCATATATTTT
>TRBJ2-1|NA|TRBD1|TRBV27
CASSSRTGGLDEQFF
TGTGCCAGCAGTTCACGGACAGGGGGTCTGGATGAGCAGTTCTTC
>TRBJ2-7|NA|TRBD1|TRBV28
CASSSTGTEISYEQYF
TGTGCCAGCAGTTCGACAGGGACAGAGATCTCCTACGAGCAGTACTTC
>TRBJ1-4|NA|TRBD1|TRBV18
CASSPNRQGNEKLFF
TGTGCCAGCTCACCAAACCGACAGGGGAATGAAAAACTGTTTTTT
>TRBJ2-7|NA|TRBD1|TRBV18
CASSPRQGTYEQYF
TGTGCCAGCTCCCCTCGACAGGGTACCTACGAGCAGTACTTC
>TRBJ1-5|NA|NA|TRBV28
CASSSPGHSLYSNQPQHF
TGTGCCAGCAGTTCCCCGGGACACTCACTTTATAGCAATCAGCCCCAGCATTTT
>TRBJ2-1|NA|NA|TRBV19
CASGPPGGLLNEQFF
TGTGCCAGCGGGCCCCCCGGAGGTTTACTCAATGAGCAGTTCTTC
>TRBJ2-1|NA|TRBD1|TRBV9
CASSVQGQGNNEQFF
TGTGCCAGCAGCGTTCAGGGACAGGGAAACAATGAGCAGTTCTTC
>TRBJ2-1|NA|TRBD2|TRBV6-6
CASNGGSSYNEQFF
TGTGCCAGCAACGGCGGGAGCTCCTACAATGAGCAGTTCTTC
>TRBJ1-2|NA|NA|TRBV6-6
CASSYGRAGGYTF
TGTGCCAGCAGTTACGGGAGGGCAGGCGGCTACACCTTC
>TRBJ2-1|NA|NA|TRBV19
CASKETNSYNEQFF
TGTGCCAGTAAAGAGACTAACTCCTACAATGAGCAGTTCTTC
>TRBJ1-5|NA|NA|TRBV6-1
CASSEPGLSNQPQHF
TGTGCCAGCAGTGAACCGGGGTTAAGCAATCAGCCCCAGCATTTT
>TRBJ2-5|once|TRBD2|TRBV5-1
CASSPPTSGRETQYF
TGCGCCAGCAGCCCCCCCACTAGCGGGAGAGAGACCCAGTACTTC
>TRBJ2-1|NA|NA|TRBV9
CASSVGSLAQFF
TGTGCCAGCAGCGTAGGAAGCCTAGCGCAGTTCTTC
>TRBJ2-7|NA|NA|TRBV12-3/TRBV12-4
CASTSGGRQYF
TGTGCCAGCACCTCTGGGGGGAGGCAGTACTTC
>TRBJ1-1|NA|NA|TRBV27
CASSFERTDGRAFF
TGTGCCAGCAGTTTCGAACGGACTGACGGGAGAGCTTTCTTT
>TRBJ2-3|NA|NA|TRBV5-1
CASSTNQGIDTQYF
TGCGCCAGCAGCACCAATCAGGGGATAGATACGCAGTATTTT
>TRBJ1-1|NA|NA|TRBV18
CASSLQGGNTEAFF
TGTGCCAGCTCACTTCAGGGAGGAAACACTGAAGCTTTCTTT
>TRBJ1-1|NA|NA|TRBV7-2
CASSLGSRSYF
TGTGCCAGCAGCCTGGGCAGTCGATCCTACTTT
>TRBJ2-1|NA|NA|TRBV19
CASSISSRAALSNEQFF
TGTGCCAGTAGTATTTCCTCCCGCGCGGCCCTATCCAATGAGCAGTTCTTC
>TRBJ2-3|NA|TRBD2|TRBV29-1
CSVLAGSTDTQYF
TGCAGCGTGCTAGCGGGTAGCACAGATACGCAGTATTTT
>TRBJ2-1|NA|NA|TRBV27
CASSRWSWDEQFF
TGTGCCAGCAGCCGCTGGAGTTGGGATGAGCAGTTCTTC
>TRBJ2-1|NA|TRBD2|TRBV7-2
CASSIITSGGAVWFF
TGTGCCAGCAGCATAATAACTAGCGGCGGGGCGGTTTGGTTCTTC
>TRBJ1-5|NA|TRBD1|TRBV27
CASSFHGQGANQPQHF
TGTGCCAGCAGTTTCCATGGACAGGGGGCTAATCAGCCCCAGCATTTT
>TRBJ1-5|NA|NA|TRBV19
CASSSTAINQPQHF
TGTGCCAGTAGTTCGACAGCTATTAATCAGCCCCAGCATTTT
>TRBJ1-2|once|NA|TRBV5-8
CASSAPSGHYYGYTF
TGTGCCAGCAGCGCGCCCTCGGGACACTACTATGGCTACACCTTC
>TRBJ2-7|NA|NA|TRBV5-1
CASSSGLEPYEQYF
TGCGCCAGCAGCTCCGGACTGGAACCCTACGAGCAGTACTTC
>TRBJ2-1|NA|NA|TRBV6-6
CASSYRRGRNNEQFF
TGTGCCAGCAGTTATCGCAGGGGCCGGAACAATGAGCAGTTCTTC
>TRBJ2-7|NA|NA|TRBV10-1
CASSDQTVPKQYF
TGCGCCAGCAGTGATCAGACAGTTCCAAAGCAGTACTTC
>TRBJ1-5|NA|NA|TRBV24-1
CATSDTTWQPQHF
TGTGCCACCAGTGACACAACATGGCAGCCCCAGCATTTT
>TRBJ2-7|NA|NA|TRBV28
CASSFRGRVYEQYF
TGTGCCAGCAGTTTCCGGGGAAGGGTTTACGAGCAGTACTTC
>TRBJ2-7|once|TRBD1|TRBV28
CASSRPGGAYEQYF
TGTGCCAGTAGCCGCCCAGGGGGCGCGTACGAGCAGTACTTC
>TRBJ1-3|NA|NA|TRBV7-9
CASSLGPGGSGNTIYF
TGTGCCAGCAGCTTAGGGCCGGGGGGCTCTGGAAACACCATATATTTT
>TRBJ2-2|NA|TRBD2|TRBV13
CASSLWDLAANTGELFF
TGTGCCAGCAGCTTATGGGACCTAGCGGCGAACACCGGGGAGCTGTTTTTT
>TRBJ1-1|NA|NA|TRBV25-1
CASKRLWEAFF
TGTGCCAGCAAGAGGCTTTGGGAAGCTTTCTTT
>TRBJ1-2|NA|TRBD1|TRBV29-1
CSVLTGGRGYTF
TGCAGCGTTCTGACAGGGGGCAGGGGCTACACCTTC
>TRBJ1-3|NA|NA|TRBV18
CASSPPDRLSGNTIYF
TGTGCCAGCTCACCCCCGGACAGACTATCTGGAAACACCATATATTTT